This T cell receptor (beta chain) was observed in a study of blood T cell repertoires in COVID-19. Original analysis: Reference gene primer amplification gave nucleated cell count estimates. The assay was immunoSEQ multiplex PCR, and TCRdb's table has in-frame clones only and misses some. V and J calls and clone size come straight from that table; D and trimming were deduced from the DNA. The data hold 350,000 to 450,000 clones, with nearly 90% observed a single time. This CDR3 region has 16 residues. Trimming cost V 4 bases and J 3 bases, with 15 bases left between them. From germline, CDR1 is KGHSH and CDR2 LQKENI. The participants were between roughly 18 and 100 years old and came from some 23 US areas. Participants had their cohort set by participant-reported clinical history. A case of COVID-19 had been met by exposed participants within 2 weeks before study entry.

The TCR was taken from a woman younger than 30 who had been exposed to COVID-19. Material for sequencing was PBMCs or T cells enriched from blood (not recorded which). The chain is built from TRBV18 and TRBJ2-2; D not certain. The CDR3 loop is CASSLLARLDTGELFF. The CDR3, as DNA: TGTGCCAGCTCACTCTTGGCACGTCTCGACACCGGGGAGCTGTTTTTT.